These 28 T cell receptor beta chains originate from one sample sequenced in a study of brain T cells in children with intractable seizures. Method: immunoSEQ multiplex PCR; TCRdb's copy keeps in-frame clones and lacks some. Among about 110,000 clones, roughly 94% were seen once, and the ten largest hold 3.8%. Source: peripheral blood, taken at surgery. Source of these receptors: a boy under two years old with hemimegalencephaly and intractable seizures.

The table lists this clone with a count of one. The chain has TRBV28 and TRBJ1-5; 9 bases agree with TRBD1. The V and J ends lost 8 bases and 5 bases, in that order; junction bases with no gene match: 10. CDR1 MDHEN and CDR2 SYDVKM come from the germline V gene. The CDR3 contains 15 residues. The CDR3 region is CASLFDRGLDQPQHF. The DNA of the CDR3 is TGTGCCAGCCTATTCGACAGGGGGTTAGATCAGCCCCAGCATTTT.

The chain couples TRBV6-6 to TRBJ2-7; 9 positions match TRBD2. There are 15 residues in the CDR3. Losses at the gene ends were 2 bases for V and 2 bases for J; bases not matched to a gene: 4. Per germline, CDR1 MNHNY and CDR2 SVGAGI (reference sequence). The CDR3 region is CASSYPAGGPYEQYF. The CDR3, as DNA: TGTGCCAGCAGTTACCCCGCGGGAGGGCCCTACGAGCAGTACTTC.

The CDR3 region has the DNA TGTGCCAGCAGCTTACGGTCTAGCGGGAGCGGGGTATTGGGCGAGCAGTACTTC. Protein sequence: CASSLRSSGSGVLGEQYF. The chain has TRBV7-2 and TRBJ2-7, with 10 bases matching TRBD2. CDR1 and CDR2 (germline): SGHTA, FQGNSA. After removal of 2 bases from V and 6 bases from J, the junction contained 16 bases not matched to a gene. There are 18 residues in the CDR3. Looking up the rest from reference TRBV7-2 and TRBJ2-7 gives the full variable domain: GAGVSQSPSNKVTEKGKDVELRCDPISGHTALYWYRQSLGQGLEFLIYFQGNSAPDKSGLPSDRFSAERTGGSVSTLTIQRTQQEDSAVYLCASSLRSSGSGVLGEQYFGPGTRLTVT.

Only a few counts were recorded for this clone. The rearrangement links TRBV7-6 to TRBJ1-6; 7 bases align to TRBD1. V lost 1 base to trimming and J lost 4 bases; unmatched junction nucleotides: 1. CDR3 length: 15 residues. Germline V CDR1 and CDR2: SGHVS, FNYEAQ. This CDR3 reads CASSLGDRYNSPLHF. In nucleotides, the CDR3 is TGTGCCAGCAGCTTAGGGGACAGATATAATTCACCCCTCCACTTT.

This chain links TRBV28 with TRBJ1-1; D is ambiguous. Germline-derived CDR1 and CDR2 are MDHEN and SYDVKM. V lost 3 bases and J lost 1, with 12 bases in between. The length of the CDR3 is 15 residues. The CDR3 region is CASSFRPGGNTEAFF. The CDR3 DNA is TGTGCCAGCAGTTTCCGACCGGGAGGGAACACTGAAGCTTTCTTT.

This clone was recorded once. This chain links TRBV5-1 with TRBJ1-2, with a weak D call TRBD1 (6 bases). CDR1 and CDR2 (germline): SGHRS, YFSETQ. The V gene lost 2 bases and the J gene lost 4 bases, with 12 bases spanning the gap. The CDR3 totals 14 residues. CDR3 coding DNA: TGCGCCAGCAGCTTCGAACAGGGCGGCTATGGCTACACCTTC. This gives the protein CASSFEQGGYGYTF.

The V and J genes are TRBV27 and TRBJ2-1, with 11 bases matching TRBD2. V shed 8 bases and J 7 bases; nucleotides not matched to a gene: 10. CDR1 and CDR2 from the germline V gene are MNHEY and SMNVEV (reference sequence). The CDR3 is made up of 15 amino acids. The CDR3 region has the DNA TGTGCCAGCTCCACCTTAGCGGGAGGGCCGAATGAGCAGTTCTTC. This codes for CASSTLAGGPNEQFF.

The chain links TRBV5-1 to TRBJ2-7; D is perhaps TRBD1 (6 bases). This CDR3 comprises 13 residues. Germline V gene sequence: CDR1 SGHRS, CDR2 YFSETQ. Between the trimmed V and J ends, which lost 2 bases and 2 bases, there was a span of 8 bases. This CDR3 reads CASSFRDTYEQYF. The CDR3 nucleotides read TGCGCCAGCAGCTTCCGGGACACCTACGAGCAGTACTTC. The whole variable domain, filled in from reference TRBV5-1 and TRBJ2-7, reads KAGVTQTPRYLIKTRGQQVTLSCSPISGHRSVSWYQQTPGQGLQFLFEYFSETQRNKGNFPGRFSGRQFSNSRSEMNVSTLELGDSALYLCASSFRDTYEQYFGPGTRLTVT.

This chain links TRBV27 with TRBJ1-5; no reliable D call. Germline loops: CDR1 MNHEY, CDR2 SMNVEV (reference sequence). The CDR3 extends over 11 amino acids. Trimming took 6 bases from V and 3 from J, leaving 3 bases between them. CDR3 in DNA: TGTGCCAGCAGACCCAATCAGCCCCAGCATTTT. Residues: CASRPNQPQHF.

V usage is TRBV2 and J usage is TRBJ2-5; the D gene is possibly TRBD2 (5 bases). Trimming removed 4 bases from V and 0 bases from J, with 9 bases in between. CDR1 and CDR2 (germline): SNHLY, FYNNEI. CDR3 size: 14 residues. Here the CDR3 reads CASSGGWYQETQYF. CDR3 bases: TGTGCCAGCAGTGGCGGGTGGTACCAAGAGACCCAGTACTTC.

The chain is built from TRBV5-4 and TRBJ2-3; D gene unclear. Germline loops: CDR1 SGHNT, CDR2 YYREEE (reference sequence). Deletions cut 5 bases from V and 6 bases from J, with 10 bases between. The length of the CDR3 is 12 residues. CDR3 sequence (DNA): TGTGCCAGCAGAATAAATAGGGATACGCAGTATTTT. Protein product: CASRINRDTQYF.

The chain has TRBV11-3 and TRBJ2-1, with a weak D call TRBD1 (5 bases). The CDR3 totals 13 residues. Trimming left V 1 base short and J 6 bases short, with 7 bases between. The germline CDR1 and CDR2 sequences are SGHNT and YENEEA. The DNA of the CDR3 is TGTGCCAGCAGCTTAGGGGGCCTCAATGAGCAGTTCTTC. It yields the protein CASSLGGLNEQFF.

The genes are TRBV11-2 and TRBJ1-2; tentatively, D is TRBD1 (5 bases). Germline lookup yields CDR1 SGHAT and CDR2 FQNNGV. The CDR3 extends over 15 amino acids. Between the trimmed V and J ends, which lost 4 bases and 3 bases, there was a span of 15 bases. CDR3 amino acids: CASSSPGGKYYGYTF. The CDR3 DNA reads as TGTGCCAGCAGCTCCCCGGGGGGAAAGTACTATGGCTACACCTTC.

The V gene is TRBV7-9, the J gene TRBJ2-1; D remains unclear. Germline-derived CDR1 and CDR2 are SEHNR and FQNEAQ (reference sequence). Trimming pared 5 bases from V and 0 bases from J, leaving 2 bases between. CDR3 size: 12 residues. This chain's CDR3 is CASSPSYNEQFF. CDR3 in DNA: TGTGCCAGCAGCCCCTCCTACAATGAGCAGTTCTTC.

This chain joins TRBV11-3 and TRBJ2-1; TRBD1 might be the D (5 bases). There are 15 residues in the CDR3. Trimming cost V 0 bases and J 6 bases, with 12 bases left between them. The germline CDR1 and CDR2 sequences are SGHNT and YENEEA. The chain's CDR3 is CASSLEAGKANEQFF. DNA for the CDR3: TGTGCCAGCAGCTTAGAGGCAGGGAAGGCCAATGAGCAGTTCTTC.

The rearrangement joins TRBV7-9 to TRBJ1-2, with 8 bases aligning to TRBD1. J was trimmed by 4 bases and V by 1 base; bases with no gene match: 5. Germline CDR1 is SEHNR and CDR2 is FQNEAQ (reference sequence). CDR3 length: 15 amino acids. In DNA form, the CDR3 reads TGTGCCAGCAGCTTAGGGACAGGGACTTTCTATGGCTACACCTTC. It encodes CASSLGTGTFYGYTF.

V gene TRBV6-6 combines with J gene TRBJ1-2; 7 bases map to TRBD1. The CDR3 spans 13 residues. Germline assignment: CDR1 MNHNY and CDR2 SVGAGI (reference sequence). With 7 bases clipped from V and 6 bases from J, the junction kept 8 bases outside the gene matches. CDR3 amino acids: CASIRQGSHGYTF. The DNA for the CDR3 is TGTGCCAGCATCCGACAGGGCTCTCATGGCTACACCTTC.

This clone appeared once. This CDR3 reads CASSIGLWGQGAPMNTEAFF. CDR3 DNA: TGTGCCAGTAGTATAGGGCTCTGGGGACAGGGGGCTCCAATGAACACTGAAGCTTTCTTT. This chain links TRBV19 with TRBJ1-1; 12 bases fit TRBD1. The CDR3 is made up of 20 amino acids. The germline CDR1 and CDR2 sequences are LNHDA and SQIVND (reference sequence). V shed 1 base and J 0 bases; nucleotides not matched to a gene: 12. Combining the CDR3 with reference TRBV19 and TRBJ1-1 gives the whole variable domain DGGITQSPKYLFRKEGQNVTLSCEQNLNHDAMYWYRQDPGQGLRLIYYSQIVNDFQKGDIAEGYSVSREKKESFPLTVTSAQKNPTAFYLCASSIGLWGQGAPMNTEAFFGQGTRLTVV.

The chain has TRBV5-1 and TRBJ2-7, with 7 bases aligning to TRBD2. Germline CDR1 is SGHRS and CDR2 is YFSETQ. The V gene end was trimmed by 0 bases and the J gene end by 3 bases; junction bases not matched to a gene: 6. The CDR3 length is 15 residues. CDR3 nucleotides: TGCGCCAGCAGCTTGGGTCTAGCGGAGGGCTACGAGCAGTACTTC. As protein: CASSLGLAEGYEQYF. The variable domain in full, with the rest retrieved from reference TRBV5-1 and TRBJ2-7, is KAGVTQTPRYLIKTRGQQVTLSCSPISGHRSVSWYQQTPGQGLQFLFEYFSETQRNKGNFPGRFSGRQFSNSRSEMNVSTLELGDSALYLCASSLGLAEGYEQYFGPGTRLTVT.

The genes are TRBV12-3 or TRBV12-4 and TRBJ2-7; D gene ambiguous. V lost 7 bases and J lost 2, with 12 bases in between. The CDR3 contains 13 residues. The CDR3 bases are TGTGCCAGCAAATTAGGCCCGACCTACGAGCAGTACTTC. Translated: CASKLGPTYEQYF.

The chain joins TRBV4-1 to TRBJ2-1; TRBD2 matches 13 bases. Per the germline V gene, CDR1 is MGHRA and CDR2 is YSYEKL. Trimming removed 1 base from V and 4 bases from J; junction bases left unmatched: 7. The CDR3 totals 18 residues. The CDR3: CASSQVKGLAGIYNEQFF. CDR3 nucleotide sequence: TGCGCCAGCAGCCAAGTGAAGGGACTAGCGGGAATTTACAATGAGCAGTTCTTC.

The chain couples TRBV11-2 to TRBJ2-5; the D is unclear. Per the germline V gene, CDR1 is SGHAT and CDR2 is FQNNGV. The CDR3 is 12 residues long. V lost 1 base and J lost 6, with 6 bases in between. Here the CDR3 DNA reads TGTGCCAGCAGCTTAGCTACCCAGACCCAGTACTTC. Its translation: CASSLATQTQYF.

The CDR3 DNA follows: TGTGCCAGCAGCCGGACCCCGGGGGGCGGCTCCTACGAGCAGTACTTC. Translated, it gives CASSRTPGGGSYEQYF. The chain has TRBV2 and TRBJ2-7; the D gene is possibly TRBD2 (7 bases). The CDR3 sequence is 16 residues long. V was clipped by 6 bases and J by 0 bases, with 18 bases between them. Germline lookup yields CDR1 SNHLY and CDR2 FYNNEI.

V and J are TRBV5-1 and TRBJ2-3, with D maybe TRBD2 (5 bases). This CDR3 region has 14 residues. Trimming left V 3 bases short and J 2 bases short, with 10 bases between. Germline loops: CDR1 SGHRS, CDR2 YFSETQ. The CDR3 loop reads CASSSGFDTDTQYF. The CDR3 nucleotides are TGCGCCAGCAGCTCGGGGTTCGACACAGATACGCAGTATTTT.

This clone is a singleton in its sample. J is TRBJ2-3 and V is TRBV12-3 or TRBV12-4; weak D call: TRBD1 (5 bases). This CDR3 region has 13 residues. Trimming removed 2 bases from V and 14 bases from J, with 17 bases in between. CDR3 protein: CASSLRAGPARYF. As DNA, the CDR3 is TGTGCCAGCAGTTTAAGGGCAGGGCCCGCACGGTATTTT.

V usage is TRBV28 and J usage is TRBJ2-7, with TRBD2 matching 7 bases. The V gene's germline CDR1 is MDHEN and CDR2 SYDVKM. The V gene end was trimmed by 5 bases and the J gene end by 2 bases; junction bases not matched to a gene: 9. This CDR3 region has 15 residues. CDR3 DNA: TGTGCCAGCAGTCCCAGACTAGCTGTGCCCTACGAGCAGTACTTC. Its protein product is CASSPRLAVPYEQYF.

V usage is TRBV5-1 and J usage is TRBJ2-7, with D unclear. This CDR3 region has 12 residues. The V end was cut by 3 bases, the J end by 4 bases, with 8 bases between. Per the germline V gene, CDR1 is SGHRS and CDR2 is YFSETQ. The CDR3 reads CASSSQGYEQYF. DNA of the CDR3: TGCGCCAGCAGCTCTCAAGGGTACGAGCAGTACTTC.

The chain joins TRBV20-1 to TRBJ2-5; 8 nucleotides agree with TRBD1. There are 11 residues in the CDR3. Trimming cost V 5 bases and J 5 bases; bases outside gene matches: 1. Germline V gene sequence: CDR1 DFQATT, CDR2 SNEGSKA (reference sequence). In DNA, the CDR3 is TGCAGTGCTCGGACAGGGGAGACCCAGTACTTC. Protein: CSARTGETQYF.